This T cell receptor (beta chain) was sequenced during a study of beta chain features in type 1 diabetes. Isolated RNA was reverse transcribed in full, so expressed TCRB transcripts were sequenced. Data came from immunoSEQ multiplex PCR; TCRdb stores just in-frame clones and leaves some out. Here the sample spans 250,000 to 300,000 clones, 8% being singletons. A few counts support this clone. This sequence originates from a woman aged 18-30 years in good health. Sequencing input: central memory CD4+ T cells from blood.

CDR3 DNA sequence: TGCAGTGCAAAGATACAAGAGACCCAGTACTTC. It specifies CSAKIQETQYF. The chain has TRBV20-1 and TRBJ2-5; D is undetermined. The CDR3 runs 11 residues. The germline V and J ends were trimmed by 6 bases and 2 bases, with 7 bases remaining between them. Germline V lookup: CDR1 DFQATT, CDR2 SNEGSKA (reference sequence).